This TCR beta chain was sequenced during a study of Tregs in tolerant kidney transplant recipients. Whole-study results and caveats: Activated donor B cell expansion appeared to reveal the most relevant donor-specific TCRbeta repertoire.

This clone was picked up one time. What it binds is unknown. V lost 1 base to trimming and J lost 8 bases; unmatched junction nucleotides: 7. Per germline, CDR1 SGHTA and CDR2 FQGTGA. The CDR3 length is 15 residues. Clones were read by immunoSEQ multiplex PCR, and TCRdb kept only the in-frame ones, dropping some. The sample consists of thousands of clones, more than 40% of them appearing once. The sequencing sample was made of CD4+ T cells from blood cultured with allogeneic cells. The chain is built from TRBV7-3 and TRBJ2-1; TRBD2 matches at 8 bases. The sequence came from a human donor in good health. The CDR3 region has the DNA TGTGCCAGCAGCTTAATGGGACTAGGGTACGATGAGCAGTTCTTC. Its translation is CASSLMGLGYDEQFF.